Below are 30 T cell receptor beta chains sequenced from a single sample in a study of blood T cell repertoires in COVID-19. Sequenced by immunoSEQ multiplex PCR; TCRdb stores in-frame clones only, minus some. Here the sample spans roughly 180,000 clones, under 90% being singletons. Sequencing was carried out using PBMCs or T cells enriched from blood (not recorded which). Receptors originate from a man between 60 and 70 years old who had recovered from COVID-19.

The chain has TRBV16 and TRBJ1-2; no reliable D call. The CDR3 is 14 amino acids. Trimming took off 0 bases at V and 8 bases at J, with 13 bases between the two ends. Germline V lookup: CDR1 KGHSY, CDR2 FQNENV. CDR3 in DNA: TGTGCCAGCAGCCAATCGGCGGGGAATGGAGGCTACACCTTC. Its protein is CASSQSAGNGGYTF.

This sequence joins TRBV2 and TRBJ2-1, with 7 bases matching TRBD2. V lost 7 bases to trimming and J lost 0 bases; unmatched junction nucleotides: 6. The CDR3 is 15 amino acids. CDR1 SNHLY and CDR2 FYNNEI come from the germline V gene. The DNA for the CDR3 is TGTGCCAGCACCAAGGGAGGGAACTCCTACAATGAGCAGTTCTTC. Residues: CASTKGGNSYNEQFF. The full variable domain, rest sourced from reference TRBV2 and TRBJ2-1, is EPEVTQTPSHQVTQMGQEVILRCVPISNHLYFYWYRQILGQKVEFLVSFYNNEISEKSEIFDDQFSVERPDGSNFTLKIRSTKLEDSAMYFCASTKGGNSYNEQFFGPGTRLTVL.

The V and J genes are TRBV5-8 and TRBJ1-4, with a tentative D call TRBD1 (5 bases). Deletions cut 0 bases from V and 3 bases from J, with 12 bases between. This CDR3 has 16 amino acids. Germline values: CDR1 SGHTS, CDR2 YDEGEE. CDR3 loop: CASSLADGGSNEKLFF. The CDR3 DNA sequence: TGTGCCAGCAGCTTGGCGGACGGGGGTTCTAATGAAAAACTGTTTTTT.

This sequence joins TRBV11-3 and TRBJ2-2; no firm D call. Trimming shortened V by 3 bases and J by 1 base, and 6 bases separated the two germline ends. CDR1 is SGHNT, CDR2 YENEEA, per germline. There are 14 residues in the CDR3. The CDR3 sequence is CASSFTQNTGELFF. In DNA, the CDR3 is TGTGCCAGCAGCTTTACTCAGAACACCGGGGAGCTGTTTTTT.

This chain joins TRBV5-5 and TRBJ1-5; maybe TRBD1 (6 bases). From germline, CDR1 is SGHKS and CDR2 YYEKEE (reference sequence). There are 15 residues in the CDR3. Trimming removed 0 bases at V and 6 bases at J, with 13 bases between. The CDR3 region has the DNA TGTGCCAGCAGCTTGGTGGCAGGGGAAGGTCAGCCCCAGCATTTT. Its protein is CASSLVAGEGQPQHF.

The genes are TRBV2 and TRBJ2-2, with unresolved D. The V gene's germline CDR1 is SNHLY and CDR2 FYNNEI. The V gene lost 0 bases and the J gene lost 6 bases, with 5 bases spanning the gap. This CDR3 is 13 amino acids long. This chain's CDR3 is CASSEARAGELFF. The CDR3 nucleotides are TGTGCCAGCAGTGAAGCGCGAGCCGGGGAGCTGTTTTTT.

In its sample, this clone is medium-sized. The CDR3, as DNA: TGCGCCAGCAGCTTGGACCAGGGGATCCGCTATGGCTACACCTTC. This translates into CASSLDQGIRYGYTF. This sequence joins TRBV5-1 and TRBJ1-2, with D tentatively TRBD1 (6 bases). Trimming left V 0 bases short and J 4 bases short, with 13 bases between. Germline V gene lookup returns CDR1 SGHRS and CDR2 YFSETQ. The CDR3 loop spans 15 amino acids. The whole variable domain, filled in from reference TRBV5-1 and TRBJ1-2, reads KAGVTQTPRYLIKTRGQQVTLSCSPISGHRSVSWYQQTPGQGLQFLFEYFSETQRNKGNFPGRFSGRQFSNSRSEMNVSTLELGDSALYLCASSLDQGIRYGYTFGSGTRLTVV.

This chain links TRBV2 with TRBJ1-4; weak D call: TRBD1 (6 bases). CDR3 length equals 14 residues. V lost 5 bases, J lost 0 bases, and 7 bases lay in between. Looked up from germline, CDR1 is SNHLY and CDR2 is FYNNEI. In DNA, the CDR3 is TGTGCCAGCAGTACAGGGTCAACTAATGAAAAACTGTTTTTT. Its translation: CASSTGSTNEKLFF.

The V call is TRBV5-1, the J call TRBJ2-7; TRBD1 matches at 9 bases. The CDR3 totals 20 residues. Germline V gene data show CDR1 as SGHRS and CDR2 as YFSETQ. V was clipped by 2 bases and J by 2 bases; unmatched bases: 20. The CDR3 spells CASSLPGQGVRGEATYEQYF. CDR3 nucleotide sequence: TGCGCCAGCAGCTTACCGGGACAGGGAGTGAGGGGGGAGGCCACCTACGAGCAGTACTTC.

The J gene is TRBJ1-6, the V gene TRBV5-1; D possibly corresponds to TRBD1 (5 bases). CDR1 and CDR2 from the germline V gene are SGHRS and YFSETQ. The CDR3 runs 13 residues. Trimming left V 0 bases short and J 9 bases short, with 7 bases between. This CDR3 is CASSLAGRSPLHF. CDR3 bases: TGCGCCAGCAGCTTGGCAGGGCGTTCACCCCTCCACTTT. Looking up the rest from reference TRBV5-1 and TRBJ1-6 gives the full variable domain: KAGVTQTPRYLIKTRGQQVTLSCSPISGHRSVSWYQQTPGQGLQFLFEYFSETQRNKGNFPGRFSGRQFSNSRSEMNVSTLELGDSALYLCASSLAGRSPLHFGNGTRLTVT.

This clone was recorded a few times. The chain employs TRBV3-1 (or the pseudogene TRBV3-2) and TRBJ1-4; 9 bases align to TRBD1. Germline-derived CDR1 and CDR2 are LGHDT and YNNKEL (reference sequence). The CDR3 length is 16 residues. J gave up 5 bases and V 0 bases, and 4 bases lay outside the gene matches. CDR3 in DNA: TGTGCCAGCAGCCAAGATAGTGGGACAGGGAATGAAAAACTGTTTTTT. Protein: CASSQDSGTGNEKLFF.

The chain combines TRBV5-6 with TRBJ1-2; TRBD1 matches 9 bases. Germline values: CDR1 SGHDT, CDR2 YYEEEE. The CDR3 is 14 amino acids. J gave up 6 bases and V 4 bases, and 7 bases lay outside the gene matches. This chain's CDR3 is CASSGTGTGNGYTF. The CDR3 DNA sequence: TGTGCCAGCAGCGGAACCGGGACAGGGAATGGCTACACCTTC. The full variable domain, completed using reference TRBV5-6 and TRBJ1-2, is DAGVTQSPTHLIKTRGQQVTLRCSPKSGHDTVSWYQQALGQGPQFIFQYYEEEERQRGNFPDRFSGHQFPNYSSELNVNALLLGDSALYLCASSGTGTGNGYTFGSGTRLTVV.

DNA for the CDR3: TGTGCCAGCAGCCTTTCTAGCGGGAGTATCGACAATGAGCAGTTCTTC. Translation gives CASSLSSGSIDNEQFF. The genes are TRBV11-2 and TRBJ2-1; 10 nucleotides line up with TRBD2. The germline CDR1 and CDR2 sequences are SGHAT and FQNNGV. The CDR3 sequence is 16 residues long. V lost 5 bases and J lost 5; bases outside the gene matches: 9. The full variable domain, with the rest looked up from reference TRBV11-2 and TRBJ2-1, is EAGVAQSPRYKIIEKRQSVAFWCNPISGHATLYWYQQILGQGPKLLIQFQNNGVVDDSQLPKDRFSAERLKGVDSTLKIQPAKLEDSAVYLCASSLSSGSIDNEQFFGPGTRLTVL.

The gene calls are TRBV19 and TRBJ2-7; 9 bases are a match to TRBD1. Germline V lookup: CDR1 LNHDA, CDR2 SQIVND (reference sequence). Trimming removed 1 base from V and 5 bases from J; junction bases left unmatched: 6. The CDR3 has 15 amino acids. Written as DNA, the CDR3 is TGTGCCAGTAGTATAGGTGGGGGGACAGGGAACGAGCAGTACTTC. As protein: CASSIGGGTGNEQYF.

The J gene is TRBJ2-1, the V gene TRBV19, with TRBD1 as a possible D gene (6 bases). V was shortened by 8 bases and J by 3 bases, with 23 bases between the two germline ends. The CDR3 extends over 17 amino acids. Germline V gene sequence: CDR1 LNHDA, CDR2 SQIVND (reference sequence). In DNA, the CDR3 is TGTGCCAGTTACGCCAGGCCTCGCCGGACAGTCTACAATGAGCAGTTCTTC. Translating it yields CASYARPRRTVYNEQFF.

The chain recombines TRBV24-1 with TRBJ2-2, with D tentatively TRBD1 (6 bases). The germline gives CDR1 KGHDR, CDR2 SFDVKD. CDR3 length: 18 amino acids. Trimming shortened V by 1 base and J by 0 bases, and 14 bases separated the two germline ends. CDR3 loop: CATSDFYNRGTNTGELFF. The DNA for the CDR3 is TGTGCCACCAGTGATTTTTACAATAGGGGGACGAACACCGGGGAGCTGTTTTTT.

As DNA, the CDR3 is TGTGCCAGTAGTGGAACAGGGGGCGCTTATACCGGGGAGCTGTTTTTT. This codes for CASSGTGGAYTGELFF. This chain links TRBV19 with TRBJ2-2; 9 bases agree with TRBD1. CDR1 and CDR2 from the germline V gene are LNHDA and SQIVND (reference sequence). The J segment lost 5 bases and the V segment lost 5 bases, leaving 9 bases of the junction unmatched. This CDR3 has 16 amino acids.

This chain uses TRBV6-1 with TRBJ1-6, with D hard to call. In germline, CDR1 is MNHNS, CDR2 SASEGT. CDR3 length equals 13 residues. The V and J ends lost 1 base and 10 bases respectively, with 8 bases between them. In nucleotides, the CDR3 is TGTGCCAGCAGTGAAGGTTTCTCCTCACCCCTCCACTTT. Translating gives CASSEGFSSPLHF.

The CDR3 DNA sequence: TGTGCCAGCTCACCGAGTAGCGGGGTAGGCGAGCAGTACTTC. Protein: CASSPSSGVGEQYF. The chain couples TRBV18 to TRBJ2-7, with 8 bases lining up with TRBD2. V trimming: 3 bases; J trimming: 6 bases; junction bases outside the gene matches: 7. The CDR3 has 14 residues. Germline V lookup: CDR1 KGHSH, CDR2 LQKENI.

This chain connects TRBV19 to TRBJ1-2, with TRBD1 matching over 7 bases. Looked up from germline, CDR1 is LNHDA and CDR2 is SQIVND (reference sequence). The CDR3 covers 13 residues. Unmatched junction bases numbered 8, after V lost 6 bases and J lost 7 bases. The CDR3 nucleotides are TGTGCCAGTAGAAGAGGACAGGTTGTTGGCTACACCTTC. Translating gives CASRRGQVVGYTF.

V usage is TRBV30 and J usage is TRBJ1-3; D remains ambiguous. The CDR3 extends over 15 amino acids. Trimming removed 0 bases at V and 0 bases at J, with 9 bases between. Looked up from germline, CDR1 is GTSNPN and CDR2 is SVGIG (reference sequence). CDR3 in DNA: TGTGCCTGGAGTGTATGGCCAGGCTCTGGAAACACCATATATTTT. This translates into CAWSVWPGSGNTIYF.

The V and J genes are TRBV5-1 and TRBJ1-3; TRBD1 matches 7 bases. Per the germline V gene, CDR1 is SGHRS and CDR2 is YFSETQ. This CDR3 spans 17 amino acids. J gave up 3 bases and V 4 bases, and 13 bases lay outside the gene matches. Here the CDR3 reads CASSQDGQASIGNTIYF. In DNA form, the CDR3 reads TGCGCCAGCAGCCAAGATGGACAGGCTAGTATTGGAAACACCATATATTTT.

The chain couples TRBV28 to TRBJ2-7; 9 bases fit TRBD1. The CDR3 is made up of 14 amino acids. Germline V gives CDR1 MDHEN, CDR2 SYDVKM. V gave up 10 bases and J gave up 2 bases; unmatched junction bases: 9. The chain's CDR3 is CATYTGTGTYEQYF. In DNA, the CDR3 is TGTGCCACCTATACCGGGACAGGGACCTACGAGCAGTACTTC.

The gene calls are TRBV6-6 and TRBJ2-5; possible D gene TRBD2, 5 bases. Germline-derived CDR1 and CDR2 are MNHNY and SVGAGI (reference sequence). V shed 5 bases and J shed 5 bases, with 12 bases lying between them. There are 13 residues in the CDR3. The CDR3 bases are TGTGCCAGCAGTAGCCATCCGGGGGAGACCCAGTACTTC. Its protein is CASSSHPGETQYF.

This clone was seen a handful of times. The V gene is TRBV2, the J gene TRBJ1-5; no clear D. Germline V gene lookup returns CDR1 SNHLY and CDR2 FYNNEI. This CDR3 region has 15 residues. Trimming left V 5 bases short and J 2 bases short, with 13 bases between. The DNA for the CDR3 is TGTGCCAGCAGTCGGGTGGACTCGGGCAATCAGCCCCAGCATTTT. Translation: CASSRVDSGNQPQHF. Complete variable domain (other parts from reference TRBV2 and TRBJ1-5): EPEVTQTPSHQVTQMGQEVILRCVPISNHLYFYWYRQILGQKVEFLVSFYNNEISEKSEIFDDQFSVERPDGSNFTLKIRSTKLEDSAMYFCASSRVDSGNQPQHFGDGTRLSIL.

J is TRBJ2-2 and V is TRBV5-4; 7 bases agree with TRBD2. The CDR3 covers 15 residues. The junction had 11 bases not matched to a gene; V was cut back by 7 bases and J by 5 bases. The germline CDR1 and CDR2 sequences are SGHNT and YYREEE (reference sequence). In DNA, the CDR3 is TGTGCCAGCGGGAGGGACGCAACTAAGACCGGGGAGCTGTTTTTT. It codes for CASGRDATKTGELFF.

The rearrangement links TRBV28 to TRBJ2-7; 7 bases map to TRBD1. The V segment lost 9 bases and the J segment 7 bases; nucleotides outside the gene matches: 21. CDR3 length: 16 residues. Germline V lookup: CDR1 MDHEN, CDR2 SYDVKM. The chain's CDR3 is CARNPLWDSGPWEQYF. In DNA, the CDR3 is TGTGCCAGGAACCCACTATGGGACAGCGGTCCATGGGAGCAGTACTTC.

This chain joins TRBV27 and TRBJ2-7; D uncertain. The ends were cut back, 4 bases at V and 7 bases at J, with 14 bases in the middle. Germline loops: CDR1 MNHEY, CDR2 SMNVEV (reference sequence). This CDR3 region has 13 residues. For the CDR3, the DNA is TGTGCCAGCAGTTCCGTCCCCATGAGTGAGCAGTACTTC. Protein: CASSSVPMSEQYF.

This chain joins TRBV6-5 and TRBJ2-1; a possible D gene is TRBD1 (5 bases). Deletions cut 5 bases from V and 10 bases from J, with 12 bases between. CDR3 length equals 12 residues. Germline V gives CDR1 MNHEY, CDR2 SVGAGI. The CDR3 is CASSPSRTEQFF. The CDR3 nucleotides are TGTGCCAGCAGTCCTAGTCGGACAGAGCAGTTCTTC.

This clone was seen only a few times. The chain recombines TRBV15 with TRBJ1-5; 7 bases are shared with TRBD1. Germline loops: CDR1 LNHNV, CDR2 YYDKDF (reference sequence). The CDR3 has 14 amino acids. V lost 0 bases and J lost 4; bases outside the gene matches: 0. CDR3 region: CATSRDRGNQPQHF. Written as DNA, the CDR3 is TGTGCCACCAGCAGAGACAGGGGGAATCAGCCCCAGCATTTT.